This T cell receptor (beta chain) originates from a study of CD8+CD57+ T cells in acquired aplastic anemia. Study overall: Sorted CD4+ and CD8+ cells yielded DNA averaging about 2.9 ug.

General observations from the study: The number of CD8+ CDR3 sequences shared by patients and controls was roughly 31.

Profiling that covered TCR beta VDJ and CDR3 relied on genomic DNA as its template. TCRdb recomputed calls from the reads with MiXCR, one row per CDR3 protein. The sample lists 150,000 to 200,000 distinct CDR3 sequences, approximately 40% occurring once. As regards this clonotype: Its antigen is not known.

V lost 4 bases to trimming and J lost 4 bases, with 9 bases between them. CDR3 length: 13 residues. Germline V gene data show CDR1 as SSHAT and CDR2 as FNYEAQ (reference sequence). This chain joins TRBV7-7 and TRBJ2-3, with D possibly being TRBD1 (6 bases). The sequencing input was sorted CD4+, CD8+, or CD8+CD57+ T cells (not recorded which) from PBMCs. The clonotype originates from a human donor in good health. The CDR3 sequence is CASSSNRADTQYF. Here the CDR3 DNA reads TGTGCCAGCAGCTCGAACAGGGCAGATACGCAGTATTTT. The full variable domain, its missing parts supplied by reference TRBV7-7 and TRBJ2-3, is GAGVSQSPRYKVTKRGQDVTLRCDPISSHATLYWYQQALGQGPEFLTYFNYEAQPDKSGLPSDRFSAERPEGSISTLTIQRTEQRDSAMYRCASSSNRADTQYFGPGTRLTVL.